This TCR beta chain came from a study of OX40 agonist ivuxolimab in advanced cancers. With 2 bases clipped from V and 2 bases from J, the junction kept 3 bases outside the gene matches. The CDR3 runs to 17 residues. Looked up from germline, CDR1 is SGHTA and CDR2 is FQGTGA. On this clone itself: What it recognizes is unknown.

Produced via immunoSEQ multiplex PCR; TCRdb's table is partial and in-frame only. This sample yields about 67,000 clones, of which approximately 80% are seen a single time; 5.5% to 6% belongs to the top ten. Broader study findings: Among T cells, CD8+ cells averaged more expanded clones than CD4+ cells.

The timepoints at which blood was sampled were baseline, cycle 4 day 1, and cycle 7 day 1. The rearrangement links TRBV7-3 to TRBJ2-3; TRBD2 agrees at 14 bases. This TCR derives from an adult with an advanced solid tumor such as melanoma, head and neck, liver or kidney cancer. Specimen: CD4+ or CD8+ T cells sorted from blood, collected in a trial of the OX40 agonist ivuxolimab. The CDR3 here is CASSLSTSGRATDTQYF. The DNA for the CDR3 is TGTGCCAGCAGCTTATCGACTAGCGGGAGGGCCACAGATACGCAGTATTTT.